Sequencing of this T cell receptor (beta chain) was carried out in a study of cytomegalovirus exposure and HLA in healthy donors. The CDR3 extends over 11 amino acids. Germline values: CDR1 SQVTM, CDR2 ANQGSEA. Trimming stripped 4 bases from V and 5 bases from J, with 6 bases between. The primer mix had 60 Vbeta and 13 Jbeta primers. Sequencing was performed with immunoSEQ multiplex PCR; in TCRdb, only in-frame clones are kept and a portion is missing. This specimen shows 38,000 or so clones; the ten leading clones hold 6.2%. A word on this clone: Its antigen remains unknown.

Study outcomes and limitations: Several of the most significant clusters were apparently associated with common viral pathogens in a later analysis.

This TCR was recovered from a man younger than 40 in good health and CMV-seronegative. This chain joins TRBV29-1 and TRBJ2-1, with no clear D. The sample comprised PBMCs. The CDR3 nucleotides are TGCAGCGTTGCTCCGGACAATGAGCAGTTCTTC. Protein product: CSVAPDNEQFF.